This TCR beta chain originates from a study of blood T cell repertoires in COVID-19 (dated by TCRdb to the early 2020s). Context from the whole study: Samples from collaborators originated in the United States, Italy and Spain and spanned both the acute and convalescent phases of COVID-19. The prospective study material was composed of cDNA or gDNA derived from T cells, B-cell-depleted T cells, or PBMCs. Subjects who had been exposed to COVID-19, were actively infected with it, or had recovered from it provided the deeply sampled blood TCRbeta repertoires that made up the dataset. The repertoires were released in a freely available public database meant as a resource for research on the immune response to SARS-CoV-2. The samples were drawn from the first 160 participants of the ongoing ImmuneRACE study and from 950 to 1,500 subjects provided by 6 global collaborators. Sample metadata almost always included a de-identified subject ID, COVID-19 status, age in years and sex. Where HLA class I and class II types were available, the types were taken from metadata supplied by the sample provider, not from assay-based typing.

The collaborating institutions used their own protocols to collect whole blood in K2EDTA tubes. For TCRbeta analysis, collaborators shipped samples as frozen whole blood, isolated PBMCs, or DNA extracted from either of those sample types. Clipping removes 3 bases from V and 0 bases from J, with 4 as the unmatched junction base count. The CDR3 goes from the cysteine to the phenylalanine over 16 residues. Only the CDR3 DNA is retained, 48 bases long and in frame from the first base. CDR1 and CDR2, looked up from the germline V gene, are SGHRS and YFSETQ. Comments on this clone: The clone's antigen remains unknown. Within one base of it there is no much larger clone, and no base qualities were kept.

TCRbeta CDR3 regions were amplified from genomic DNA using the immunoSEQ Assay, a bias-controlled multiplex PCR. Per the source publication's procedure: Within the assay, amplification of reference gene primers was used to estimate how many nucleated cells each sample contained. Sequence reads were collapsed and filtered to measure the absolute abundance of every unique TCRbeta CDR3 rearrangement. Productive Simpson clonality was computed per sample as the square root of Simpson's diversity index over productive rearrangements. This is the immuneACCESS table as TCRdb keeps it, with only in-frame sequences that have V and J called. A part of the clones is gone; compared with another copy, unresolved V genes explain less than half, and the rest is unexplained. V, J and clone size derive from that table, while D and trimming were established from the DNA sequence. Counted in this sample were under 150,000 clones; 60% to 85% of them appeared once. Under 6% of the sample lies in the top ten.

Broader findings and caveats from the paper: The quantity of clinical and demographic metadata differed by source and by participant and was supplied without curation.

Source material: peripheral blood. The rearranged chain carries TRBV5-1 and TRBJ1-3; 9 central nucleotides agree with TRBD1. This clonotype was sampled from a woman older than 75 with active or convalescent COVID-19. The base sequence is TGCGCCAGCAGCTCCGGGACAGGGATCTCTGGAAACACCATATATTTT. Its protein reads: CASSSGTGISGNTIYF.